These 17 T cell receptor beta chains originate from one sample sequenced in a study of shared clonotypes between healthy human individuals (TCRdb year 2020). The library was prepared using the immunoSEQ multiplex PCR assay. The clones in this table, taken by TCRdb from immuneACCESS, are in-frame only. Not every clone is retained; where verified, under half of the shortfall comes from an unresolved V gene, and the cause of the rest is unknown. The sample table lists about 960,000 clones, 76% of them with a count of one. The ten largest clones capture approximately 1.5% of the sample. Sequencing input: memory CD4+ T cells sorted from blood. Read against the paper, the sample's cell subset or site label means: CD45RA-negative fraction. Receptor source: a man aged 18 to 29 in good health.

The chain employs TRBV10-3 and TRBJ2-7, with D tentatively TRBD1 (5 bases). Germline values: CDR1 ENHRY, CDR2 SYGVKD. Trimming removed 8 bases from V and 3 bases from J, with 17 bases in between. There are 14 residues in the CDR3. The CDR3 is CAISSQGSLYEQYF. In DNA, the CDR3 is TGTGCCATCTCGTCCCAGGGTTCTCTCTACGAGCAGTACTTC.

The rearrangement uses TRBV5-1 and TRBJ2-7; D is undetermined. The CDR3 contains 16 residues. CDR1 and CDR2 (germline): SGHRS, YFSETQ. The V end lost 0 bases, the J end lost 3 bases, and 16 bases lay between the germline ends. CDR3 region: CASSLDLVTHGYEQYF. In DNA form, the CDR3 reads TGCGCCAGCAGCTTGGATTTAGTGACACATGGCTACGAGCAGTACTTC.

The CDR3, as DNA: TGTGCCAGCAGTGAATCCCGGACAGGGAGGAACTATGGCTACACCTTC. Its translation: CASSESRTGRNYGYTF. V usage is TRBV25-1 and J usage is TRBJ1-2; 8 bases are a match to TRBD1. V was pared by 1 base and J by 2 bases, with 6 bases of the junction left unmatched. This CDR3 comprises 16 residues. Germline assignment: CDR1 MGHDK and CDR2 SYGVNS.

The J gene is TRBJ2-1, the V gene TRBV12-5, with 7 bases aligning to TRBD2. CDR3 length: 17 residues. J was trimmed by 5 bases and V by 0 bases; bases with no gene match: 10. Germline V gives CDR1 LGHNT, CDR2 FRNRAP. The CDR3 DNA follows: TGTGCTAGTGGTTTGGTTAAGATTCTAGCGGATAACAATGAGCAGTTCTTC. The encoded protein is CASGLVKILADNNEQFF. Based on the CDR3 plus reference TRBV12-5 and TRBJ2-1, the full variable domain is DARVTQTPRHKVTEMGQEVTMRCQPILGHNTVFWYRQTMMQGLELLAYFRNRAPLDDSGMPKDRFSAEMPDATLATLKIQPSEPRDSAVYFCASGLVKILADNNEQFFGPGTRLTVL.

This clone came up a few times. The chain links TRBV10-3 to TRBJ2-7; D possibly corresponds to TRBD1 (6 bases). The CDR3 runs 13 residues. V lost 6 bases and J 4 bases, leaving 13 bases between the germline ends. Germline CDR1 reads ENHRY; CDR2 reads SYGVKD. The chain's CDR3 is CAIRQGSGYEQYF. The CDR3 DNA reads TGTGCCATCAGACAGGGTAGTGGGTACGAGCAGTACTTC.

This sequence joins TRBV5-1 and TRBJ2-1; D gene unclear. There are 13 residues in the CDR3. Germline V gene sequence: CDR1 SGHRS, CDR2 YFSETQ. Trimming left V 5 bases short and J 6 bases short, with 12 bases between. The CDR3 sequence: CASRTETSNEQFF. CDR3 DNA sequence: TGCGCCAGCAGAACCGAGACCAGCAATGAGCAGTTCTTC.

The gene calls are TRBV19 and TRBJ1-2; D unresolved. The germline gives CDR1 LNHDA, CDR2 SQIVND (reference sequence). The CDR3 totals 13 residues. V was trimmed by 5 bases and J by 6 bases, leaving 13 bases between them. CDR3 nucleotide sequence: TGTGCCAGTAGTCCCTTCGTTTATGATGGCTACACCTTC. Encoded protein: CASSPFVYDGYTF. The variable domain in full, completed from reference TRBV19 and TRBJ1-2, reads DGGITQSPKYLFRKEGQNVTLSCEQNLNHDAMYWYRQDPGQGLRLIYYSQIVNDFQKGDIAEGYSVSREKKESFPLTVTSAQKNPTAFYLCASSPFVYDGYTFGSGTRLTVV.

This clone was picked up a small number of times. V and J are TRBV19 and TRBJ2-5; TRBD2 matches at 9 bases. Germline loops: CDR1 LNHDA, CDR2 SQIVND (reference sequence). The CDR3 is 16 residues long. V lost 6 bases and J lost 4; bases outside the gene matches: 12. CDR3 bases: TGTGCCAGTAGCACCGGGACTAGCAAGTACGGAGAGACCCAGTACTTC. It is translated as CASSTGTSKYGETQYF.

The chain couples TRBV7-9 to TRBJ2-7; 8 bases align to TRBD2. Germline trimming cut 5 bases from V and 4 bases from J; bases unmatched to any gene: 7. This CDR3 is 14 amino acids long. The germline gives CDR1 SEHNR, CDR2 FQNEAQ (reference sequence). The CDR3 region has the DNA TGTGCCAGCAGCCGCATCCCGGGGGGGTACGAGCAGTACTTC. This gives the protein CASSRIPGGYEQYF.

J is TRBJ1-1 and V is TRBV2, with TRBD1 as a possible D gene (5 bases). CDR3 size: 12 residues. Deletions cut 6 bases from V and 6 bases from J, with 11 bases between. CDR1 is SNHLY, CDR2 FYNNEI, per germline. The CDR3 is CASREAGAEAFF. DNA for the CDR3: TGTGCCAGCAGGGAGGCGGGGGCTGAAGCTTTCTTT.

The gene calls are TRBV5-6 and TRBJ1-6; D is perhaps TRBD1 (5 bases). The CDR3 totals 16 residues. Trimming cost V 4 bases and J 0 bases, with 11 bases left between them. Germline-derived CDR1 and CDR2 are SGHDT and YYEEEE. As DNA, the CDR3 is TGTGCCAGCAGCCCTGGGGGAAGCTCCTATAATTCACCCCTCCACTTT. It codes for CASSPGGSSYNSPLHF.

This chain joins TRBV6-1 and TRBJ2-1; D remains unclear. Germline values: CDR1 MNHNS, CDR2 SASEGT. This CDR3 is 13 amino acids long. Trimming removed 4 bases at V and 7 bases at J, with 11 bases between. The CDR3 is CASSGQVGNEQFF. The DNA for the CDR3 is TGTGCCAGCAGTGGACAAGTGGGAAATGAGCAGTTCTTC.

The rearrangement joins TRBV2 to TRBJ2-2; D may be TRBD2 (6 bases). The CDR3 contains 16 residues. Trimming pared 7 bases from V and 1 base from J, leaving 16 bases between. CDR1 and CDR2 (germline): SNHLY, FYNNEI. CDR3 residues: CASNRGGPGNTGELFF. The CDR3 nucleotides read TGTGCCAGCAATCGAGGAGGGCCAGGGAACACCGGGGAGCTGTTTTTT. Variable domain in full (rest from reference TRBV2 and TRBJ2-2): EPEVTQTPSHQVTQMGQEVILRCVPISNHLYFYWYRQILGQKVEFLVSFYNNEISEKSEIFDDQFSVERPDGSNFTLKIRSTKLEDSAMYFCASNRGGPGNTGELFFGEGSRLTVL.

Remarks on this clone: Other DNA sequences within the sample encode an identical CDR3. V and J are TRBV30 and TRBJ2-1, with 9 positions matching TRBD2. The J segment lost 4 bases and the V segment lost 4 bases, leaving 5 bases of the junction unmatched. Germline V CDR1 and CDR2: GTSNPN, SVGIG (reference sequence). The CDR3 has 14 amino acids. CDR3 coding DNA: TGTGCCTGGACGCGGGGGGGCCTGTACAATGAGCAGTTCTTC. Translation: CAWTRGGLYNEQFF.

This rearrangement joins TRBV7-3 to TRBJ1-2, with D hard to call. The ends were cut back, 2 bases at V and 1 base at J, with 14 bases in the middle. Germline-derived CDR1 and CDR2 are SGHTA and FQGTGA. This CDR3 is built from 16 residues. The CDR3 DNA reads as TGTGCCAGCAGCTTAGTTTGTATAGGCAGTAACTATGGCTACACCTTC. This sequence encodes CASSLVCIGSNYGYTF.

This clone was seen once. The genes are TRBV10-3 and TRBJ2-5; no firm D call. CDR3 length: 14 residues. V lost 0 bases to trimming and J lost 5 bases, with 10 bases between them. Germline assignment: CDR1 ENHRY and CDR2 SYGVKD. The CDR3 loop is CAISESGLRETQYF. CDR3 in DNA: TGTGCCATCAGTGAGTCGGGTCTTAGGGAGACCCAGTACTTC.

The chain employs TRBV5-1 and TRBJ1-1, with D possibly being TRBD1 (5 bases). The CDR3 sequence is 13 residues long. CDR1 is SGHRS, CDR2 YFSETQ, per germline. The V gene lost 7 bases and the J gene lost 3 bases, with 13 bases spanning the gap. CDR3 bases: TGCGCCAGCGGCGAGGGACTGCACACTGAAGCTTTCTTT. Translating it yields CASGEGLHTEAFF.